A single sample is the source of the 30 T cell receptor beta chains below, sequenced in a study of blood T cells in healthy people across ages. Using a J-beta primer mix together with a sample-barcoded 5' primer, a second PCR was run for roughly 6 to 12 cycles. Via MiXCR, TCRdb re-called the 5' RACE reads, giving one row per CDR3 protein. The table records 750,000 to 950,000 distinct CDR3 sequences, about 55% of them present only once. The sample was blood. The receptors here all came from an elderly man in good health.

The chain carries TRBV20-1 and TRBJ1-6; a weak D match, TRBD1 (6 bases). Per the germline V gene, CDR1 is DFQATT and CDR2 is SNEGSKA (reference sequence). With 5 bases removed from V and 12 bases from J, the gap between germline ends came to 11 bases. CDR3 size: 11 residues. CDR3 DNA: TGCAGTGCTGCAGGGGATGGACCCCTCCACTTT. Its protein is CSAAGDGPLHF.

This clonotype was detected a few times. The rearrangement joins TRBV29-1 to TRBJ2-1, with 16 bases that match TRBD2. CDR1 and CDR2 (germline): SQVTM, ANQGSEA. This CDR3 has 16 amino acids. V gave up 6 bases and J gave up 6 bases; unmatched junction bases: 8. This CDR3 reads CSVEGLAGGPGNEQFF. The CDR3 nucleotides are TGCAGCGTCGAGGGACTAGCGGGAGGGCCGGGCAATGAGCAGTTCTTC.

This clonotype has a handful of counts. The chain combines TRBV3-1 with TRBJ1-2; perhaps TRBD1 as D (5 bases). Per germline, CDR1 LGHDT and CDR2 YNNKEL (reference sequence). V was trimmed by 4 bases and J by 2 bases, leaving 14 bases between them. The CDR3 is 15 amino acids. As DNA, the CDR3 is TGTGCCAGCAGCCTTCTACAGGCTTTGAACTATGGCTACACCTTC. It codes for CASSLLQALNYGYTF.

The chain couples TRBV6-5 to TRBJ1-1; tentatively, D is TRBD1 (5 bases). Trimming took off 0 bases at V and 4 bases at J, with 12 bases between the two ends. Germline assignment: CDR1 MNHEY and CDR2 SVGAGI. The CDR3 has 15 amino acids. The CDR3 protein is CASSYSGVTGTEAFF. The CDR3 nucleotides read TGTGCCAGCAGTTACTCGGGGGTGACGGGCACTGAAGCTTTCTTT.

V and J are TRBV2 and TRBJ2-2; the match to TRBD1 covers 8 bases. In germline, CDR1 is SNHLY, CDR2 FYNNEI. With 6 bases clipped from V and 8 bases from J, the junction kept 8 bases outside the gene matches. This CDR3 region has 14 residues. The CDR3 loop is CASRGQVGMGELFF. The CDR3, as DNA: TGTGCCAGCAGGGGACAGGTGGGGATGGGGGAGCTGTTTTTT.

The J gene is TRBJ2-7, the V gene TRBV20-1, with 11 bases aligning to TRBD2. Germline CDR1 reads DFQATT; CDR2 reads SNEGSKA (reference sequence). After removal of 5 bases from V and 3 bases from J, the junction contained 3 bases not matched to a gene. The CDR3 length is 13 residues. The CDR3 bases are TGCAGTGCTGTCGGGACTAGCGGCTACGAGCAGTACTTC. Its protein is CSAVGTSGYEQYF.

This sequence joins TRBV28 and TRBJ2-7, with 11 positions matching TRBD2. Germline CDR1 MDHEN, CDR2 SYDVKM. V trimming: 5 bases; J trimming: 6 bases; junction bases outside the gene matches: 9. CDR3 length: 15 residues. CDR3 DNA sequence: TGTGCCAGCAGTCCTCCTCTAGCGGGAGGTATCGAGCAGTACTTC. Translation gives CASSPPLAGGIEQYF.

V and J are TRBV27 and TRBJ2-3, with TRBD2 as a possible D gene (5 bases). The CDR3 is 15 amino acids. V gave up 0 bases and J gave up 2 bases, with 9 bases separating them. Germline CDR1 MNHEY, CDR2 SMNVEV (reference sequence). The CDR3: CASSLSEAATDTQYF. The CDR3 DNA reads as TGTGCCAGCAGTTTATCGGAGGCTGCCACAGATACGCAGTATTTT.

The rearrangement joins TRBV28 to TRBJ2-6; the D is unclear. V was pared by 5 bases and J by 0 bases, with 11 bases between. Germline V gene sequence: CDR1 MDHEN, CDR2 SYDVKM. The CDR3 consists of 16 residues. CDR3: CASSPDGTSGANVLTF. For the CDR3, the DNA is TGTGCCAGCAGTCCGGACGGAACCTCTGGGGCCAACGTCCTGACTTTC.

This clonotype turned up a few times. The chain combines TRBV7-3 with TRBJ2-2, with unresolved D. Germline V CDR1 and CDR2: SGHTA, FQGTGA. The CDR3 has 14 amino acids. The V end lost 1 base, the J end lost 3 bases, and 6 bases lay between the germline ends. The CDR3 reads CASSLKGYTGELFF. CDR3 in DNA: TGTGCCAGCAGCTTAAAGGGTTACACCGGGGAGCTGTTTTTT.

The chain couples TRBV10-3 to TRBJ2-6, with D perhaps TRBD2 (6 bases). The CDR3 extends over 15 amino acids. Germline CDR1 ENHRY, CDR2 SYGVKD. V lost 6 bases to trimming and J lost 1 base, with 10 bases between them. CDR3 amino acids: CAIRRDRSGANVLTF. CDR3 nucleotide sequence: TGTGCCATCAGGCGGGATCGGTCTGGGGCCAACGTCCTGACTTTC.

The chain carries TRBV7-6 and TRBJ1-5; a weak D match, TRBD1 (6 bases). The CDR3 is 14 amino acids. Germline lookup yields CDR1 SGHVS and CDR2 FNYEAQ. Between the trimmed V and J ends, which lost 5 bases and 6 bases, there was a span of 14 bases. The CDR3 DNA sequence: TGTGCCAGCAGCCCGCAGGGGTTTGGTCAGCCCCAGCATTTT. The encoded protein is CASSPQGFGQPQHF.

The chain links TRBV24-1 to TRBJ2-3, with a tentative D call TRBD2 (5 bases). This CDR3 has 12 residues. Germline V gene data show CDR1 as KGHDR and CDR2 as SFDVKD. Trimming removed 0 bases from V and 14 bases from J, with 11 bases in between. The CDR3 loop is CATSDLRGYAYF. The CDR3 coding sequence is TGTGCCACCAGTGATTTGCGGGGATACGCGTATTTT.

The V and J genes are TRBV5-1 and TRBJ2-1; TRBD2 matches 12 bases. The length of the CDR3 is 15 residues. The V and J ends lost 1 base and 12 bases, in that order; junction bases with no gene match: 8. Germline V gives CDR1 SGHRS, CDR2 YFSETQ. CDR3 sequence (DNA): TGCGCCAGCAGCTTGACGACTAGCGGGAGTGGATCGCAGTTCTTC. It codes for CASSLTTSGSGSQFF.

The chain has TRBV5-1 and TRBJ2-7; D possibly matches TRBD1 or TRBD2 (6 bases each). Germline CDR1 and CDR2: SGHRS and YFSETQ. The CDR3 spans 16 residues. V was cut by 0 bases and J by 6 bases, with 19 bases left in between. This CDR3 reads CASSLEGGRSSSEQYF. Written as DNA, the CDR3 is TGCGCCAGCAGCTTGGAAGGGGGGAGGAGTTCTAGCGAGCAGTACTTC. Drawing the rest from reference TRBV5-1 and TRBJ2-7, the complete variable domain is KAGVTQTPRYLIKTRGQQVTLSCSPISGHRSVSWYQQTPGQGLQFLFEYFSETQRNKGNFPGRFSGRQFSNSRSEMNVSTLELGDSALYLCASSLEGGRSSSEQYFGPGTRLTVT.

This clonotype was recorded a few times. This chain uses TRBV6-6 with TRBJ2-2; D possibly matches TRBD1 or TRBD2 (5 bases each). Trimming left V 8 bases short and J 3 bases short, with 10 bases between. This CDR3 contains 13 residues. Germline loops: CDR1 MNHNY, CDR2 SVGAGI (reference sequence). CDR3 nucleotide sequence: TGTGCCAGCGGGGACGGGTACACCGGGGAGCTGTTTTTT. It is translated as CASGDGYTGELFF.

The chain carries TRBV27 and TRBJ2-5; the D call may be TRBD1 or TRBD2 (5 bases each). TRBJ2-7 explains the end of the DNA better; the J call may be wrong. Germline CDR1 is MNHEY and CDR2 is SMNVEV (reference sequence). The CDR3 covers 13 residues. CDR3: CASSSRGDGEQYF. The CDR3 region has the DNA TGTGCCAGCAGTTCTCGAGGGGACGGCGAGCAGTACTTC.

CDR3 in amino acids: CASRFGVSDTDTQYF. CDR3 nucleotides: TGCGCCAGCAGGTTTGGAGTATCCGACACAGATACGCAGTATTTT. The V gene is TRBV5-1, the J gene TRBJ2-3; no clear D gene. Germline loops: CDR1 SGHRS, CDR2 YFSETQ. The CDR3 contains 15 residues. Trimming removed 5 bases at V and 2 bases at J, with 15 bases between.

The count of this clonotype is one. The J gene is TRBJ2-1, the V gene TRBV6-5; a weak D match, TRBD1 (5 bases). The V end was cut by 5 bases, the J end by 1 base, with 12 bases between. The CDR3 is 15 amino acids. Germline V lookup: CDR1 MNHEY, CDR2 SVGAGI. This CDR3 reads CASSQTVLSYNEQFF. The CDR3, as DNA: TGTGCCAGCAGTCAGACAGTATTGTCCTACAATGAGCAGTTCTTC.

The chain carries TRBV4-2 and TRBJ2-1; D unresolved. Trimming stripped 0 bases from V and 8 bases from J, with 8 bases between. Germline values: CDR1 LGHNA, CDR2 YNFKEQ. The CDR3 spans 13 residues. CDR3 DNA sequence: TGTGCCAGCAGCCAAGAGAAGCCCTATGAGCAGTTCTTC. Protein product: CASSQEKPYEQFF.

The chain joins TRBV3-1 to TRBJ2-5, with D tentatively TRBD1 or TRBD2 (5 bases each). V gave up 6 bases and J gave up 0 bases, with 20 bases separating them. Germline assignment: CDR1 LGHDT and CDR2 YNNKEL (reference sequence). CDR3 length: 17 residues. CDR3 nucleotides: TGTGCCAGCAGTTCGCTGGGGACCCCAGGCAACCAAGAGACCCAGTACTTC. It translates to CASSSLGTPGNQETQYF.

The rearrangement joins TRBV20-1 to TRBJ2-1; TRBD2 matches at 11 bases. The germline gives CDR1 DFQATT, CDR2 SNEGSKA (reference sequence). The CDR3 spans 15 residues. V lost 6 bases and J lost 7; bases outside the gene matches: 11. CDR3 DNA: TGCAGTGCCCCCCAGGCAATAGCGGGAGGGAATGAGCAGTTCTTC. Amino acids: CSAPQAIAGGNEQFF.

This chain uses TRBV4-1 with TRBJ1-5; D is ambiguous. V lost 1 base and J lost 9, with 19 bases in between. The germline V gene encodes CDR1 MGHRA and CDR2 YSYEKL. The CDR3 is 16 residues long. The CDR3 nucleotides are TGCGCCAGCAGCCAAGTGAGTCCATCTTACCGGGTGCCCCAGCATTTT. Translated, it gives CASSQVSPSYRVPQHF.

J is TRBJ2-1 and V is TRBV24-1, with 9 bases fitting TRBD2. Germline CDR1 KGHDR, CDR2 SFDVKD. V gave up 3 bases and J gave up 10 bases; unmatched junction bases: 9. The CDR3 runs to 15 residues. DNA of the CDR3: TGTGCCACCAGTGATCCGACTAGCGGCCCCTACGAGCAGTTCTTC. This gives the protein CATSDPTSGPYEQFF.

The CDR3 sequence: CASSTRQGDTEAFF. CDR3 DNA: TGTGCCAGCAGTACCCGACAGGGGGACACTGAAGCTTTCTTT. The chain carries TRBV27 and TRBJ1-1, with 9 bases aligning to TRBD1. There are 14 residues in the CDR3. V was pared by 5 bases and J by 3 bases, with 4 bases of the junction left unmatched. Germline CDR1 MNHEY, CDR2 SMNVEV (reference sequence).

The chain recombines TRBV12-3 or TRBV12-4 with TRBJ2-1; 8 nucleotides align to TRBD2. V lost 3 bases, J lost 5 bases, and 3 bases stayed unmatched. The CDR3 is made up of 14 amino acids. CDR3 protein: CASSLPLADNEQFF. CDR3 bases: TGTGCCAGCAGTTTGCCACTAGCGGACAATGAGCAGTTCTTC.

This clonotype was seen only a few times. This rearrangement joins TRBV16 to TRBJ2-3; no reliable D call. Trimming shortened V by 4 bases and J by 8 bases, and 10 bases separated the two germline ends. This CDR3 comprises 12 residues. The germline V gene encodes CDR1 KGHSY and CDR2 FQNENV. The chain's CDR3 is CASSPKQATQYF. CDR3 nucleotide sequence: TGTGCCAGCAGCCCAAAGCAAGCTACGCAGTATTTT.

The chain couples TRBV29-1 to TRBJ1-1; D call uncertain. Germline lookup yields CDR1 SQVTM and CDR2 ANQGSEA. V was clipped by 4 bases and J by 0 bases, with 9 bases between them. There are 13 residues in the CDR3. CDR3 amino acids: CSVVWGLNTEAFF. CDR3 sequence (DNA): TGCAGCGTTGTATGGGGATTGAACACTGAAGCTTTCTTT.

The J gene is TRBJ2-5, the V gene TRBV5-1; D remains unclear. With 0 bases removed from V and 2 bases from J, the gap between germline ends came to 8 bases. Germline V gene data show CDR1 as SGHRS and CDR2 as YFSETQ. CDR3 length: 14 residues. CDR3 bases: TGCGCCAGCAGCTTGGGCGCGGCTCAAGAGACCCAGTACTTC. This codes for CASSLGAAQETQYF. Looking up the rest from reference TRBV5-1 and TRBJ2-5 gives the full variable domain: KAGVTQTPRYLIKTRGQQVTLSCSPISGHRSVSWYQQTPGQGLQFLFEYFSETQRNKGNFPGRFSGRQFSNSRSEMNVSTLELGDSALYLCASSLGAAQETQYFGPGTRLLVL.

This clonotype was picked up a small number of times. The chain has TRBV9 and TRBJ2-7; TRBD2 agrees at 12 bases. This CDR3 contains 16 residues. V was clipped by 4 bases and J by 5 bases; unmatched bases: 10. In germline, CDR1 is SGDLS, CDR2 YYNGEE. CDR3 DNA: TGTGCCAGCAGCTCAGGACTAGCGGGACCCCCCCACGAGCAGTACTTC. It codes for CASSSGLAGPPHEQYF.